This T cell receptor (beta chain) derives from a study of blood T cell repertoires in COVID-19. Study background: Material from acute and convalescent COVID-19 was sourced from the United States, Italy and Spain. In each case, the material was cDNA or gDNA derived from T cells, B-cell-depleted T cells, or PBMCs.

The CDR3 sequence is 16 residues long. Source study methods: Estimation of nucleated cell counts relied on the amplification of reference gene primers. The table came from immunoSEQ multiplex PCR; TCRdb's copy has only in-frame clones and leaves some out. V and J calls plus clone size are reproduced from that table; the DNA served to infer D and trimming. The sample holds some 300,000 clones, over 90% seen once. The study drew participants aged 18 to 89 years from under 30 US areas. Material: PBMCs or T cells enriched from blood (not recorded which). The rearrangement uses TRBV21-1 and TRBJ2-3; TRBD2 is taken as the D call from the table, unchecked against the DNA. TRBV21-1 has pseudogene status. The sequence derives from a woman in her twenties or thirties who had been exposed to COVID-19. The CDR3 loop is CASSRRLVRATDTQYF. The CDR3 DNA reads as TGTGCCAGCAGCAGGCGACTAGTACGGGCCACAGATACGCAGTATTTT.